This TCR beta chain comes out of a study of cytomegalovirus exposure and HLA in healthy donors. Overall study context: Researchers found that roughly 77% of under 450 genotyped donors fell within the Caucasian-associated ancestry cluster.

Study results and caveats: DRB1 showed the most TCR associations and HLA-C the fewest in a later analysis, as rates varied by HLA locus.

The V end lost 3 bases, the J end lost 0 bases, and 9 bases lay between the germline ends. Germline-derived CDR1 and CDR2 are SGHKS and YYEKEE (reference sequence). CDR3 length: 14 residues. Donors had nominal health at sampling but likely had unrecorded immune exposures. The PCR made use of 60 Vbeta and 13 Jbeta primers. The table came from immunoSEQ multiplex PCR; TCRdb's copy has only in-frame clones and leaves some out. The sample records 110,000 or so clones, approximately 80% being singletons. Details on this clone: Its matching antigen is unknown.

V gene TRBV5-5 combines with J gene TRBJ1-1; D is unresolved. The sequence came from a middle-aged man in good health and CMV-seronegative. The sample comprised PBMCs. The CDR3: CASSSTLLNTEAFF. DNA of the CDR3: TGTGCCAGCAGCTCTACCCTGCTGAACACTGAAGCTTTCTTT.